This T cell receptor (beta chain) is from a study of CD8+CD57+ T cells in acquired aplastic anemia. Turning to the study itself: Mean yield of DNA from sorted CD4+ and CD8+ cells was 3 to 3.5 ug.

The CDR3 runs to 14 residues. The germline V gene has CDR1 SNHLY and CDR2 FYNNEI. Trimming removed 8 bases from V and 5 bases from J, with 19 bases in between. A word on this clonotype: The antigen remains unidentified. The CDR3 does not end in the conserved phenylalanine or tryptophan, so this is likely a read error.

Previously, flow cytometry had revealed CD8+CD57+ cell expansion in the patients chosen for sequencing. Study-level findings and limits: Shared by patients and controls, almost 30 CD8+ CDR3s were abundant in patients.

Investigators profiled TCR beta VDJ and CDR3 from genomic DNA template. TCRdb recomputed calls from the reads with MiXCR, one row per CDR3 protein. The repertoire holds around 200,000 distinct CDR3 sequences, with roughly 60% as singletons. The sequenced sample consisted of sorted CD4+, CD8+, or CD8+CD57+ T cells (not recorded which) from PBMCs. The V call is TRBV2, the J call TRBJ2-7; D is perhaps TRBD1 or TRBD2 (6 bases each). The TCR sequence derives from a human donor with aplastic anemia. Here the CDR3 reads CASWGIGGTNEQYL. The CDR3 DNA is TGTGCCAGCTGGGGTATAGGGGGGACCAACGAGCAGTACCTC.